This record looks at one T cell receptor beta chain sequence and its context. This clonotype was detected a few times. Its antigen remains unidentified. It has no much larger one-base neighbor in the sample; base qualities were not kept. Instrument used: Illumina HiSeq 1500. The public sequencing data were trimmed at Q25 with fastp and processed into clonotypes with MiXCR by TCRdb, which kept only in-frame beta chains. Rows with a matching CDR3 protein are joined into one entry that keeps the most common DNA and genes. The sample contains 900,000 to 950,000 distinct CDR3 sequences, roughly 30% of them found a single time. 13% of the sample is in the top ten clones. Sample treatment or condition, as interpreted from the label and publication: in vitro stimulation with specific CMV peptide epitopes to enrich CMV-specific T cells. V is clipped by 0 bases and J by 8 bases, and the sequence between their germline boundaries is 8 bases long. The CDR3 covers 13 residues, taking in both the cysteine and the phenylalanine. Here the CDR3 DNA is all that survives: 39 bases in frame from base 1.

The data originate from a study of T cell repertoires in cytomegalovirus infection (dated 2019 in TCRdb). About the investigation overall: Recently identified HLA-C-restricted CMV epitopes, whose presentation resists viral immunomodulation, were targeted by peptide stimulations together with well-studied HLA-B-restricted epitopes. Donor HLA type was relevant to the analysis, because carriage of CMV infection together with the matching HLA type was indicated by public TCR beta signatures.

The full study reports these points: The ex vivo response was dominated by HLA-C-restricted CMV-specific TCR beta clonotypes, and the single most frequent clonotype in two of eight donors was supplied by these HLA-C-restricted clonotypes. In both this cohort and an independent approximately 350-donor cohort, the cumulative frequency of public TCR beta family members distinguished carriers of CMV infection plus the relevant HLA type.

The sequence came from a human donor in good health (CMV status not recorded). Some clones in this sample may be carry-over from other donors' samples. Rearrangement joined TRBV12-3 or TRBV12-4 to TRBJ2-1, with a tentative D gene TRBD2 over 5 matching bases. The sample consisted of cultured CD8+ T cells from PBMCs, taken from culture after CMV antigen stimulation. The sequenced DNA is TGTGCCAGCAGTTTAGCGCCCGGGGATGAGCAGTTCTTC. Protein translation: CASSLAPGDEQFF.